Reported below is one T cell receptor beta chain. TCRs were put through roughly 19 PCR cycles of amplification with Phusion. A constant-region primer and the V-primer adapter served as the primer pair. TCRdb reprocessed the reads with MiXCR, giving one entry per CDR3 protein. The sample records approximately 52,000 distinct CDR3 sequences, around a third being singletons. The ends were cut back, 2 bases at V and 0 bases at J, with 13 bases in the middle. Germline CDR1 is MNHEY and CDR2 is SVGAGI. This CDR3 has 16 residues. These data belong to a study of low-dose radiotherapy and immunotherapy resistance in tumors. Study-level background: Each patient was administered nivolumab intravenously at 240 mg, which was a flat dose, every two weeks, along with intravenous ipilimumab at 1 mg/kg every six weeks. First-strand cDNA used TRAV- and TRBV-specific primers, covering alpha and beta chains.

Time point in this sample: after trial treatment. The treatment is: LDRT plus nivolumab, ipilimumab, low-dose cyclophosphamide and aspirin (RACIN trial). This chain links TRBV6-5 with TRBJ1-2, with D perhaps matching TRBD1 (5 bases). The source is a male donor with rectosigmoid adenocarcinoma. Specimen: PBMCs, collected after low-dose radiotherapy plus immunotherapy. The DNA of the CDR3 is TGTGCCAGCAGTTACACGGACACGAGAGCTAACTATGGCTACACCTTC. Translating it yields CASSYTDTRANYGYTF.